This T cell receptor beta chain was captured by sequencing in a study of T cells in Graves' hyperthyroidism and ophthalmopathy. Overall study results and limits: Ophthalmopathy stood apart from stable hyperthyroidism in a 13 V-J model.

Ten or more counts support this clonotype. Its antigen is still unknown. Not enrolled were patients with uncontrolled infection, other autoimmune disease, pregnancy or lactation. Orbital computed tomography and thyroid ultrasound, together with serum TRAb and thyroxine and clinical symptoms, were used for diagnoses. RNA transcripts served as the template for amplifying TCR beta CDR3 regions. The HTBI primer set drove a first-round RT-PCR of the TCR CDR3. TCRdb re-analysed the multiplex PCR reads in MiXCR, keeping a single row per CDR3 protein. The sample yields over 300,000 distinct CDR3 sequences, approximately 13% seen once. J lost 7 bases, V lost 5 bases, and 7 bases had no gene match. Germline assignment: CDR1 MDHEN and CDR2 SYDVKM. The CDR3 has 16 residues.

The sequenced sample consisted of blood. This clonotype was sampled from a woman aged 40 to 50 with Graves' ophthalmopathy. V usage is TRBV28 and J usage is TRBJ2-1; 14 nucleotides line up with TRBD2. Here the CDR3 DNA reads TGTGCCAGCAGTCCTTTAGGGACTAGCGGGAGTAATGAGCAGTTCTTC. As protein: CASSPLGTSGSNEQFF.